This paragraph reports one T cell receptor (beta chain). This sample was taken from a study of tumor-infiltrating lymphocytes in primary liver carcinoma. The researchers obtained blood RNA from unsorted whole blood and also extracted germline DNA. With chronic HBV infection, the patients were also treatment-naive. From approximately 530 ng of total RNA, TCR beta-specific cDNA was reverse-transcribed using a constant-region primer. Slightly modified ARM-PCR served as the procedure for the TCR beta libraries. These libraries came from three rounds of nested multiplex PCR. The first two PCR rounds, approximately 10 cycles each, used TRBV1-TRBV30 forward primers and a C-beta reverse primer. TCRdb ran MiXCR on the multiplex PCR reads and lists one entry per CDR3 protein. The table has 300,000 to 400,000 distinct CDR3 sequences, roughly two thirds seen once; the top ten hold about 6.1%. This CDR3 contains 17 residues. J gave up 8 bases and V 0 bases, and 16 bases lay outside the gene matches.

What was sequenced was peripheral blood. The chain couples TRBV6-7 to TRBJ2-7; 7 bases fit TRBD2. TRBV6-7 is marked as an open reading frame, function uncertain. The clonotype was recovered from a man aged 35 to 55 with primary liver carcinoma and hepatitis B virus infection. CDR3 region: CASSYSKGGGLPGKQYF. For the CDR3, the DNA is TGTGCCAGCAGTTACTCAAAGGGCGGGGGACTACCGGGAAAGCAGTACTTC.